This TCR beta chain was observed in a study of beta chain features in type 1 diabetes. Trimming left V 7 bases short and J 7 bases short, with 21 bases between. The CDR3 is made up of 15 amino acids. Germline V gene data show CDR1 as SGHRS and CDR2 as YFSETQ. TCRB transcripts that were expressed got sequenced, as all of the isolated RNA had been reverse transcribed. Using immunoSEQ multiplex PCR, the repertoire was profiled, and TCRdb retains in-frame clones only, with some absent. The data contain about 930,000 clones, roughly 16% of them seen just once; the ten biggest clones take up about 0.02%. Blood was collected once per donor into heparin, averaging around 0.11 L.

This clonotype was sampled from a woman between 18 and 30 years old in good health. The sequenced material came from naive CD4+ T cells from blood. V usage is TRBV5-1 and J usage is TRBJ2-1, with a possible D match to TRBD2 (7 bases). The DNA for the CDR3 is TGCGCCAGCGGCGCCACCTCAGGGGAGGGTAATGAGCAGTTCTTC. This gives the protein CASGATSGEGNEQFF.